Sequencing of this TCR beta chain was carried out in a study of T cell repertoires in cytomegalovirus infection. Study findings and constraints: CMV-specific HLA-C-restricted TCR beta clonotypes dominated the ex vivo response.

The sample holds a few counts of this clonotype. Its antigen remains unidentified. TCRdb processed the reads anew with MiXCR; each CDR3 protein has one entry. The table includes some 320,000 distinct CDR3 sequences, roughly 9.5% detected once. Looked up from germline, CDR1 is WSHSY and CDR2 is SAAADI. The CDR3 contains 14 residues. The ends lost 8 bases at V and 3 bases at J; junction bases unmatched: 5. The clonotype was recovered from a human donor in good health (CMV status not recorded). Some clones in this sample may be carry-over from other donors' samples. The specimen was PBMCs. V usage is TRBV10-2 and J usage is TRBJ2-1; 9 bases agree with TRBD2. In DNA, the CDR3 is TGCGCCAGCCTTAGCGGGAGTAGCTACAATGAGCAGTTCTTC. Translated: CASLSGSSYNEQFF.